This TCR beta chain was obtained from a study of cytomegalovirus exposure and HLA in healthy donors. The PCR used 60 Vbeta and 13 Jbeta primers. Method: immunoSEQ multiplex PCR; TCRdb's copy keeps in-frame clones and lacks some. The sample shows 95,000 to 150,000 clones, 75% to 90% of them seen only once. As for this clone: Its antigen is undetermined.

Study-level results: Presence/absence analyses took donor sequencing depth as roughly uniform.

Sequencing input: PBMCs. This TCR was sampled from a man aged 30-40 years in good health and CMV-seronegative.

CDR3 in DNA: TGTGCCAGCAGTGATCCGGGACAGGGGTACTATGGCTACACCTTC. Protein sequence: CASSDPGQGYYGYTF. The chain is built from TRBV25-1 and TRBJ1-2; 10 bases are a match to TRBD1. The CDR3 totals 15 residues. CDR1 is MGHDK, CDR2 SYGVNS, per germline. V dropped 3 bases and J dropped 3; count of bases not matched to a gene: 4.